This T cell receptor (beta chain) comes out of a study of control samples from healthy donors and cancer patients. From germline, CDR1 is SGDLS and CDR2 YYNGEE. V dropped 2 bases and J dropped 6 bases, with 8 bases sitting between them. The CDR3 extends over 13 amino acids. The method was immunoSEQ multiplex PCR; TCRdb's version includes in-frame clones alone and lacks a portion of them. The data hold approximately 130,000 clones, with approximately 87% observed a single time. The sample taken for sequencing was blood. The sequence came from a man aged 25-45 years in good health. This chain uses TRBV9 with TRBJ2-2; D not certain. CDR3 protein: CASSVDGAGELFF. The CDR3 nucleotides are TGTGCCAGCAGCGTTGATGGTGCCGGGGAGCTGTTTTTT.